The rows below give T cell receptor beta chains drawn from one sample of a study of T cell changes during pregnancy in multiple sclerosis. Profiled with immunoSEQ multiplex PCR; TCRdb holds only in-frame clones, not every one. The sample gives around 57,000 clones, 90% to 95% of which show up once; 1% to 1.5% is in the top ten. The sequenced sample was peripheral blood, obtained after pregnancy. The receptors shown here come from a female donor in good health, enrolled as a control in a pregnancy study. Both conserved end residues are part of each CDR3. The order of the fields is J gene, clone size, D gene, V gene, CDR3 protein, CDR3 DNA. A D gene is named only where the DNA matches it firmly. Not all rows give a size; the values are once, few, many and, for expanded clones, a class.

J: TRBJ1-2
size: .
D: .
V: TRBV11-1
CDR3: CASSLARGTEGYTF
DNA: TGTGCCAGCAGCTTAGCGAGAGGGACTGAGGGCTACACCTTC

J: TRBJ2-7
size: .
D: TRBD1
V: TRBV7-2
CDR3: CASSLARLGTGNHEQYF
DNA: TGTGCCAGCAGCTTAGCGCGACTTGGGACAGGGAACCACGAGCAGTACTTC

J: TRBJ2-5
size: .
D: TRBD2
V: TRBV5-1
CDR3: CASSLTGTSGGAQETQYF
DNA: TGCGCCAGCAGCTTGACCGGGACTAGCGGGGGGGCCCAAGAGACCCAGTACTTC

J: TRBJ1-1
size: .
D: .
V: TRBV29-1
CDR3: CSVGRGGKNTEAFF
DNA: TGCAGCGTTGGTAGAGGGGGTAAGAACACTGAAGCTTTCTTT

J: TRBJ1-5
size: .
D: .
V: TRBV18
CDR3: CASSQNTGQNNQPQHF
DNA: TGTGCCAGCTCACAAAATACGGGACAAAACAATCAGCCCCAGCATTTT

J: TRBJ1-2
size: once
D: .
V: TRBV11-2
CDR3: CASSLGQVILDGYTF
DNA: TGTGCCAGCAGCTTAGGACAGGTGATCTTGGATGGCTACACCTTC

J: TRBJ2-1
size: .
D: TRBD2
V: TRBV5-4
CDR3: CASSVPGLAGNEQFF
DNA: TGTGCCAGCAGCGTACCGGGACTAGCGGGAAATGAGCAGTTCTTC

J: TRBJ1-2
size: once
D: .
V: TRBV6-1
CDR3: CASSEFNSNYGYTF
DNA: TGTGCCAGCAGTGAATTCAACAGTAACTATGGCTACACCTTC

J: TRBJ1-1
size: .
D: .
V: TRBV7-9
CDR3: CASSLQRDTEAFF
DNA: TGTGCCAGCAGCTTACAGCGGGACACTGAAGCTTTCTTT

J: TRBJ1-2
size: .
D: TRBD1
V: TRBV7-8
CDR3: CASSPGTGYFYDGYTF
DNA: TGTGCCAGCAGCCCAGGGACAGGGTATTTTTACGATGGCTACACCTTC

J: TRBJ2-2
size: .
D: .
V: TRBV11-1
CDR3: CASSLGTWDKNTGELFF
DNA: TGTGCCAGCAGCTTAGGTACATGGGACAAGAACACCGGGGAGCTGTTTTTT

J: TRBJ2-1
size: .
D: TRBD1
V: TRBV7-9
CDR3: CASSPPGQGYNEQFF
DNA: TGTGCCAGCAGCCCACCGGGACAGGGGTACAATGAGCAGTTCTTC

J: TRBJ1-6
size: .
D: TRBD1
V: TRBV5-6
CDR3: CASSLGRRGYSPLHF
DNA: TGTGCCAGCAGCTTGGGCCGCAGGGGGTATTCACCCCTCCACTTT

J: TRBJ1-1
size: .
D: .
V: TRBV19
CDR3: CASGIQGLTEAFF
DNA: TGTGCCAGTGGGATACAGGGCCTCACTGAAGCTTTCTTT

J: TRBJ1-2
size: .
D: TRBD1
V: TRBV10-2
CDR3: CASSEYSAGGQGADGYTF
DNA: TGCGCCAGCAGTGAGTACAGTGCAGGCGGACAGGGGGCCGACGGCTACACCTTC

J: TRBJ2-5
size: .
D: TRBD2
V: TRBV12-5
CDR3: CASGWASGGGEETQYF
DNA: TGTGCTAGTGGTTGGGCTAGCGGGGGTGGCGAAGAGACCCAGTACTTC

J: TRBJ1-1
size: .
D: .
V: TRBV15
CDR3: CATSIGKGQSSMNTEAFF
DNA: TGTGCCACCAGCATAGGGAAGGGGCAATCCTCTATGAACACTGAAGCTTTCTTT

J: TRBJ2-7
size: .
D: .
V: TRBV10-3
CDR3: CAISGTGSSYEQYF
DNA: TGTGCCATCAGTGGAACGGGGAGCTCCTACGAGCAGTACTTC

J: TRBJ2-5
size: .
D: TRBD2
V: TRBV6-5
CDR3: CATSPGTSGKTQYF
DNA: TGTGCCACCTCTCCCGGGACTAGCGGAAAGACCCAGTACTTC

J: TRBJ2-3
size: .
D: .
V: TRBV11-2
CDR3: CASSPRGAEDTQYF
DNA: TGTGCCAGCAGCCCTCGGGGGGCGGAAGATACGCAGTATTTT

J: TRBJ1-1
size: .
D: .
V: TRBV30
CDR3: CAWSVLSEAFF
DNA: TGTGCCTGGAGTGTACTGTCTGAAGCTTTCTTT

J: TRBJ1-5
size: .
D: .
V: TRBV2
CDR3: CASSQGNQPQHF
DNA: TGTGCCAGCAGCCAGGGCAATCAGCCCCAGCATTTT

J: TRBJ2-7
size: .
D: TRBD2
V: TRBV4-1
CDR3: CASSQGLAGEQYF
DNA: TGCGCCAGCAGCCAGGGACTAGCAGGAGAGCAGTACTTC

J: TRBJ1-1
size: .
D: .
V: TRBV18
CDR3: CASSLGQGGTEAFF
DNA: TGTGCCAGCTCATTAGGGCAGGGAGGGACTGAAGCTTTCTTT

J: TRBJ1-5
size: once
D: TRBD1
V: TRBV5-1
CDR3: CASSLGTGKYQPQHF
DNA: TGCGCCAGCAGCTTGGGGACAGGGAAATATCAGCCCCAGCATTTT

J: TRBJ2-5
size: .
D: TRBD2
V: TRBV7-8
CDR3: CASSWTSGVDQETQYF
DNA: TGTGCCAGCAGCTGGACTAGCGGGGTTGATCAAGAGACCCAGTACTTC

J: TRBJ1-2
size: .
D: .
V: TRBV5-1
CDR3: CASSSHLTGINYGYTF
DNA: TGCGCCAGCAGCTCCCACCTAACAGGGATTAACTATGGCTACACCTTC

J: TRBJ2-5
size: .
D: .
V: TRBV6-1
CDR3: CASSETGVQETQYF
DNA: TGTGCCAGCAGTGAAACCGGAGTCCAAGAGACCCAGTACTTC

J: TRBJ2-3
size: .
D: .
V: TRBV30
CDR3: CAWTRIRASPDTQYF
DNA: TGTGCCTGGACCCGAATAAGGGCTAGCCCAGATACGCAGTATTTT

J: TRBJ1-5
size: .
D: TRBD1
V: TRBV6-1
CDR3: CASRETGTVSNQPQHF
DNA: TGTGCCAGCAGGGAAACCGGGACAGTTAGCAATCAGCCCCAGCATTTT

J: TRBJ1-2
size: .
D: .
V: TRBV9
CDR3: CASSVDQEGIGYTF
DNA: TGTGCCAGCAGCGTAGACCAGGAGGGCATTGGCTACACCTTC